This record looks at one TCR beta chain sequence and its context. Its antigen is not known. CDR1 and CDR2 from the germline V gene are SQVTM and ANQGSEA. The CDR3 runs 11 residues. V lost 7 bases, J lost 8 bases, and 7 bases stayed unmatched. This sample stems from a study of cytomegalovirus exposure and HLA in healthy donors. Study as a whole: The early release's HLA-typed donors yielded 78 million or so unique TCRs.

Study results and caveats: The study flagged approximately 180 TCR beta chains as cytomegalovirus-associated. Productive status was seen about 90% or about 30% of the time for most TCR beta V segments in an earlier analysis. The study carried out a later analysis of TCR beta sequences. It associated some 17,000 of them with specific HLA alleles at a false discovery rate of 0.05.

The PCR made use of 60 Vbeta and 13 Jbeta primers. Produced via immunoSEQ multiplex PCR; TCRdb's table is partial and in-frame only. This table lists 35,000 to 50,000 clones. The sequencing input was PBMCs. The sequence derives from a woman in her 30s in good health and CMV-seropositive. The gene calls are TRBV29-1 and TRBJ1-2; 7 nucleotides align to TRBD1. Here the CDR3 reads CSAGKTGGYTF. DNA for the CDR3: TGCAGCGCCGGCAAGACAGGGGGCTACACCTTC.